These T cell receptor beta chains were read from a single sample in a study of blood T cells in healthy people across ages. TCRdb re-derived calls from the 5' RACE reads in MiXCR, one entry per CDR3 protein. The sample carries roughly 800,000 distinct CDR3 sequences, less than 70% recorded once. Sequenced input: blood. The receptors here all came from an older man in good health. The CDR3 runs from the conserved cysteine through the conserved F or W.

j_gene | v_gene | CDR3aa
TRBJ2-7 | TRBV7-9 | CASGFLATYEQYF
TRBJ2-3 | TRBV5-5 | CASSLDPSTDTQYF
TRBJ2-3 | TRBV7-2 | CASSQGGAGGVRYAYF
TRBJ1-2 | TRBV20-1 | CSAWGQDSNYGYTF
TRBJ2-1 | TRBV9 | CASSGHFTGEQFF
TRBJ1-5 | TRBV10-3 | CAISDRMPDQPQHF
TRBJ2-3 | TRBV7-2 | CASSPRQGNTDTQYF
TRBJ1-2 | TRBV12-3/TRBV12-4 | CASSFDTGFNYGYTF
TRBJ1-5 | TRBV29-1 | CSVRSGVYRPQHF
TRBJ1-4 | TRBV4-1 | CASSRIGTGLEKLFF
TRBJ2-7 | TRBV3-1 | CASSPTFGGAYEQYF
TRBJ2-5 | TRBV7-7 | CASSSIDSLGTQYF
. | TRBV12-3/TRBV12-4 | CASSSPGQGIYEQYF
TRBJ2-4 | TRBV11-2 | CASSSSSALGKNIQYF
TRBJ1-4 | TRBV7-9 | CASSFHGSVDEKLLF
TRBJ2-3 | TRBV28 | CATGGGADTQYF
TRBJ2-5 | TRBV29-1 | CSVPGGGQETQYF
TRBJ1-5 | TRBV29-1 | CSVADRLNQPQHF
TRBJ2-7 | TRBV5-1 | CASSLQRTYEQYF
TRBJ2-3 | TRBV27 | CASSRTTSGRTDTQYF
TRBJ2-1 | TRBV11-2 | CASSPKYNEQFF
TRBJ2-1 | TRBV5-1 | CASSFLAPNEQFF
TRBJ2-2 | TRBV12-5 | CARGRSANTGELFF